The TCR beta chain under discussion was sequenced for a study of cytomegalovirus exposure and HLA in healthy donors. Looking at the study overall: HLA-typed donors contributed some 83 million unique TCRs, which were held in an early data release. General study results and limits: An analysis done earlier found most TCR beta V segments productive about 87% or about 30% of the time. The study dropped some indistinguishable V segments, TRBV6-2 and TRBV6-3 among them. According to the study, around 180 TCR beta chains were cytomegalovirus-associated.

Notes on this clone: Its antigen is unknown. Different DNA sequences within this sample yield the same CDR3.

Germline assignment: CDR1 DFQATT and CDR2 SNEGSKA (reference sequence). This CDR3 is 10 amino acids long. Trimming stripped 6 bases from V and 2 bases from J, with 4 bases between. PCR involved 60 Vbeta and 13 Jbeta primers. Sequenced by immunoSEQ multiplex PCR; TCRdb stores in-frame clones only, minus some. Of 210,000 or so clones in the sample, 75% to 90% are singletons; the top ten hold more than 0.8%. Sequencing used PBMCs. This clonotype was sampled from a woman under 30 in good health and CMV-seronegative. The chain carries TRBV20-1 and TRBJ2-5; D gene ambiguous. CDR3 DNA sequence: TGCAGTGCGCGACAAGAGACCCAGTACTTC. Translating gives CSARQETQYF.